This T cell receptor beta chain was sequenced during a study of cytomegalovirus exposure and HLA in healthy donors. Study summary: Early released data comprised about 85 million unique TCRs from HLA-typed donors. Study-level findings and limits: Listed as cytomegalovirus-associated were more than 150 TCR beta chains. A few chains tied to CMV proved CMV antigen-specific in vitro. The classifier reportedly diagnosed cytomegalovirus status with high specificity and sensitivity.

Points on this clone: The antigen remains undetermined.

The PCR employed 60 Vbeta primers together with 13 Jbeta primers. The assay was immunoSEQ multiplex PCR, and TCRdb's table has in-frame clones only and misses some. Among fewer than 200,000 clones listed, about 83% were seen once. Germline CDR1 is SGHTA and CDR2 is FQGTGA. This CDR3 spans 14 amino acids. V dropped 5 bases and J dropped 2; count of bases not matched to a gene: 4. J is TRBJ2-3 and V is TRBV7-3; TRBD1 matches 7 bases. This clonotype was obtained from a middle-aged man in good health and CMV-seropositive. The sequenced sample consisted of PBMCs. CDR3 region: CASSRGQDTDTQYF. The CDR3 nucleotides are TGTGCCAGCAGCCGCGGACAGGACACAGATACGCAGTATTTT.